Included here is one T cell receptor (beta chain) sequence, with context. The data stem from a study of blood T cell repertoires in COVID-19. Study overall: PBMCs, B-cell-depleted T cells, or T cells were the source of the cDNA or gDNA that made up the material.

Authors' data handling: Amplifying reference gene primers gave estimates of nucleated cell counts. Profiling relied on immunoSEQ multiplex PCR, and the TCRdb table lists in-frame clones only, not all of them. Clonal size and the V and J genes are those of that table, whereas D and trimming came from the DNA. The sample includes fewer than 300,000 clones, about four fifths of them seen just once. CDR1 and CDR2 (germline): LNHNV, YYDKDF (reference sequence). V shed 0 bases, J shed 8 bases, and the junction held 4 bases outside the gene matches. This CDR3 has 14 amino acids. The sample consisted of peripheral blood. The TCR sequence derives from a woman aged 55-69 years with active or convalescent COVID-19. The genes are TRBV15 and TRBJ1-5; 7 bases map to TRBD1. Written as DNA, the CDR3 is TGTGCCACCAGCAGAGATCGACAGGGAAAGCCCCAGCATTTT. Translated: CATSRDRQGKPQHF. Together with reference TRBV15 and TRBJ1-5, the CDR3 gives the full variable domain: DAMVIQNPRYQVTQFGKPVTLSCSQTLNHNVMYWYQQKSSQAPKLLFHYYDKDFNNEADTPDNFQSRRPNTSFCFLDIRSPGLGDTAMYLCATSRDRQGKPQHFGDGTRLSIL.